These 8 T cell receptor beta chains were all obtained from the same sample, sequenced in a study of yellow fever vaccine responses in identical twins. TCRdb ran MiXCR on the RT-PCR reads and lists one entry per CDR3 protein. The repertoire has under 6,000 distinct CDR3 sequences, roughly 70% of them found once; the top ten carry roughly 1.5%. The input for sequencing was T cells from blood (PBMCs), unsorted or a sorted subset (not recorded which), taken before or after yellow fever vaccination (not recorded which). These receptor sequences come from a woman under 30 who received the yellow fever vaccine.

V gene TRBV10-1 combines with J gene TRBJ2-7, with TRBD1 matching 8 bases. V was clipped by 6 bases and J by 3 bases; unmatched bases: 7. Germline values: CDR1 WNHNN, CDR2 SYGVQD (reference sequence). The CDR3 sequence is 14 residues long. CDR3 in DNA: TGCGCCAGCAGCCCAGGGGGCTCTTACTACGAGCAGTACTTC. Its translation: CASSPGGSYYEQYF.

As DNA, the CDR3 is TGTGCCAGCAGCCACCGGGGGGTTAGGACAGATACGCAGTATTTT. Translated: CASSHRGVRTDTQYF. V gene TRBV12-3 or TRBV12-4 combines with J gene TRBJ2-3; the match to TRBD2 covers 7 bases. Trimming cost V 6 bases and J 3 bases; bases outside gene matches: 9. The CDR3 is made up of 15 amino acids.

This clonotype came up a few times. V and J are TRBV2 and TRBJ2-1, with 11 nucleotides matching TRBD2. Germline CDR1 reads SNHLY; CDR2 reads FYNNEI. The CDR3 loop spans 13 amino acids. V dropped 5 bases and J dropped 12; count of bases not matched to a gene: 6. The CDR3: CASSTSGGPGQFF. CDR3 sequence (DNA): TGTGCCAGCAGTACTAGCGGGGGTCCCGGGCAGTTCTTC.

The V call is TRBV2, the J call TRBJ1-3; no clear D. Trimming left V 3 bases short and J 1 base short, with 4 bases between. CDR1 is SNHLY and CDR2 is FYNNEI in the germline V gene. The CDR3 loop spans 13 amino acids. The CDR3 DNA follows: TGTGCCAGCAGTGAGGATTCTGGAAACACCATATATTTT. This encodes CASSEDSGNTIYF.

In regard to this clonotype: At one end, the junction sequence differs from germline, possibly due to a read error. The CDR3 spells CASSLGDTETFF. CDR3 in DNA: TGTGCCAGCAGCCTGGGTGACACTGAAACTTTCTTT. This sequence joins TRBV11-2 and TRBJ1-1; the D is unclear. Germline loops: CDR1 SGHAT, CDR2 FQNNGV. The CDR3 runs 12 residues.

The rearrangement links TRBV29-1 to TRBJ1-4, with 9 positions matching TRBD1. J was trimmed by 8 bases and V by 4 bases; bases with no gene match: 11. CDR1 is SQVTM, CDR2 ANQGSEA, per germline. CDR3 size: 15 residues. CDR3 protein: CSVGLTGGGREKLFF. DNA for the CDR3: TGCAGCGTTGGTTTGACAGGGGGAGGTCGGGAAAAACTGTTTTTT.

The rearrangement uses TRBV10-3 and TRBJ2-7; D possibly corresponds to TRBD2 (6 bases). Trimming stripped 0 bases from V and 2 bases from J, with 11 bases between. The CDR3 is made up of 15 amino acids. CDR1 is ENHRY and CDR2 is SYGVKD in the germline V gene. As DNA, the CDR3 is TGTGCCATCAGTGAGTCGGGACTTACTGCCTACGAGCAGTACTTC. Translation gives CAISESGLTAYEQYF.

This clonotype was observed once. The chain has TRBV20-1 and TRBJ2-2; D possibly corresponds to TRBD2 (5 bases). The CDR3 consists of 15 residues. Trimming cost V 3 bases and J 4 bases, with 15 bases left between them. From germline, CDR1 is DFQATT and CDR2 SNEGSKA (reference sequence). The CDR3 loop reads CSAREARGATGELFF. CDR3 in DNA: TGCAGTGCTAGGGAGGCACGGGGAGCCACCGGGGAGCTGTTTTTT.